The clone carrying this TCR beta chain showed up just a few times. Germline V lookup: CDR1 ENHRY, CDR2 SYGVKD. CDR3 length equals 17 residues. V shed 0 bases and J 3 bases; nucleotides not matched to a gene: 8. Unique molecular identifiers featured in how the TCRbeta library was prepared. TCRdb reprocessed the PCR reads via MiXCR and lists one record per CDR3 protein. The sample contains 440,000 or so distinct CDR3 sequences, 11% of which appear only once. This specimen belongs to a study of T-cell reconstitution after alpha-beta-depleted transplantation in children. This TCR came from a human donor who donated a stem cell graft to a child with acute myeloid leukemia. The chain couples TRBV10-3 to TRBJ2-3; TRBD2 agrees at 8 bases. The source was PBMCs from the stem cell graft donor, collected from the stem cell graft. CDR3 DNA: TGTGCCATCAGTGAGTCGTCGCGCGGGGGGCCAACAGATACGCAGTATTTT. Translated: CAISESSRGGPTDTQYF.